This TCR beta chain is from a study of graft-versus-host responses after intestinal transplantation. Across the whole study: Once they had received anti-thymocyte globulin induction, all recipients took tacrolimus and steroids for three to four years.

Profiling relied on immunoSEQ multiplex PCR, and the TCRdb table lists in-frame clones only, not all of them. The sample has tens of thousands of clones; roughly 72% are singletons. Lymphocytes (intraepithelial and lamina propria) were released by processing the graft tissue. Trimming pared 5 bases from V and 7 bases from J, leaving 18 bases between. This CDR3 is 16 amino acids long. Per germline, CDR1 SGHTA and CDR2 FQGTGA. The source is a human patient who received an intestinal transplant, so some T cells may come from the graft donor. The chain recombines TRBV7-3 with TRBJ1-6; D is perhaps TRBD1 (6 bases). Material: ileum tissue, obtained 12 days after intestinal transplant. CDR3 loop: CASSEKGGIENSPLHF. The DNA of the CDR3 is TGTGCCAGCAGCGAAAAAGGGGGAATTGAGAATTCACCCCTCCACTTT.